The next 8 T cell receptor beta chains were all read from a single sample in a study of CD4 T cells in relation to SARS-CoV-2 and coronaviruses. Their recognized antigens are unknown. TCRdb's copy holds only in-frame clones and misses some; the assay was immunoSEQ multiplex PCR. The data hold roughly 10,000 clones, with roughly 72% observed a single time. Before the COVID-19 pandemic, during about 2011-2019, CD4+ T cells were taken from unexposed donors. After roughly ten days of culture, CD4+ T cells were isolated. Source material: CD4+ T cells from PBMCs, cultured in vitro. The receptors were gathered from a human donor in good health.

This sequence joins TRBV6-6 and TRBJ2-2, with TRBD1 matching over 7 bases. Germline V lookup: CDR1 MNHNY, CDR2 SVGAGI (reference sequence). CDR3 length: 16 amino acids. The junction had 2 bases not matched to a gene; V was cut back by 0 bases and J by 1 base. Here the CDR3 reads CASSYSGTENTGELFF. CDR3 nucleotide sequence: TGTGCCAGCAGTTACTCTGGGACAGAGAACACCGGGGAGCTGTTTTTT.

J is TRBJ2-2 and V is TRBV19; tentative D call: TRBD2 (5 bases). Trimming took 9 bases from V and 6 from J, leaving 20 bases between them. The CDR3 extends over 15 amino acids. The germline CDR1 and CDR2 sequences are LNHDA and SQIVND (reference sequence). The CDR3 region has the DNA TGTGCCAGCAAGAGGGTCGCGGCCGGGCCCGGGGAGCTGTTTTTT. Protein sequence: CASKRVAAGPGELFF.

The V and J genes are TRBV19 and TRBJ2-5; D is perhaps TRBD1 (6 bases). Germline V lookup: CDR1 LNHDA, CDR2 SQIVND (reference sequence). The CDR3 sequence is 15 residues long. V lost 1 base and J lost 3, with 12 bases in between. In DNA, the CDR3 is TGTGCCAGTAGTATAGGCGTCAGGGGCGAAGAGACCCAGTACTTC. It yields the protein CASSIGVRGEETQYF.

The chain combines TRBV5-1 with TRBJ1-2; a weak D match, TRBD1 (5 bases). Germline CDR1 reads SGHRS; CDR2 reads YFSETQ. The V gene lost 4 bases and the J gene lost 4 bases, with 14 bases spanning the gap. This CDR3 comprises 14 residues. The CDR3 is CASSPGLRSYGYTF. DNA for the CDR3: TGCGCCAGCAGCCCGGGACTCCGATCCTATGGCTACACCTTC.

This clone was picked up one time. The CDR3 loop reads CASSLAWDSTDTQYF. Written as DNA, the CDR3 is TGTGCCAGCAGCTTGGCATGGGACAGCACAGATACGCAGTATTTT. The V and J genes are TRBV5-4 and TRBJ2-3; possibly TRBD1 or TRBD2 for D (5 bases each). The germline V gene has CDR1 SGHNT and CDR2 YYREEE (reference sequence). The V end lost 0 bases, the J end lost 0 bases, and 8 bases lay between the germline ends. This CDR3 region has 15 residues.

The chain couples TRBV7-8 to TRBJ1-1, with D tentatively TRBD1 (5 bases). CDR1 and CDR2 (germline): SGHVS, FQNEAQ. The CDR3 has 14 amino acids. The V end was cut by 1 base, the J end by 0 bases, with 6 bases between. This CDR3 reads CASSLVDMNTEAFF. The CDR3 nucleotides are TGTGCCAGCAGCTTAGTGGACATGAACACTGAAGCTTTCTTT.

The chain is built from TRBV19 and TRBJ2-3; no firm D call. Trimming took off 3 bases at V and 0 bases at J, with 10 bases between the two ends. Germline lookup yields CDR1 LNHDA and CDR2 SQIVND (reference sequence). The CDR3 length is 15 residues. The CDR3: CASSIVWRSTDTQYF. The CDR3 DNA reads TGTGCCAGTAGTATTGTGTGGCGTAGCACAGATACGCAGTATTTT.

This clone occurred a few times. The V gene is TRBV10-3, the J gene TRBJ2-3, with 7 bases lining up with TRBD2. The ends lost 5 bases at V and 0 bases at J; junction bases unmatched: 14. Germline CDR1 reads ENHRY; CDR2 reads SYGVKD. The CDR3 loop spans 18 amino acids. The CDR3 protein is CAISKSGTSSGSTDTQYF. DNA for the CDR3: TGTGCCATCAGTAAATCTGGGACTTCTAGCGGAAGCACAGATACGCAGTATTTT.